This passage covers 15 T cell receptor beta chains from one sample sequenced in a study of blood T cell repertoires in COVID-19. The protocol was immunoSEQ multiplex PCR, while the TCRdb copy is restricted to in-frame clones and leaves out a portion. Of around 150,000 clones in the sample, around 92% are singletons; the top ten hold roughly 4.8%. The sample taken for sequencing was peripheral blood. The source is a man younger than 40 with COVID-19, enrolled during active disease.

The J gene is TRBJ2-5, the V gene TRBV5-4; possible D gene TRBD2, 6 bases. Germline CDR1 SGHNT, CDR2 YYREEE (reference sequence). This CDR3 has 14 amino acids. With 5 bases removed from V and 1 base from J, the gap between germline ends came to 12 bases. DNA for the CDR3: TGTGCCAGCAGACTGGACTACCTCCAAGAGACCCAGTACTTC. It yields the protein CASRLDYLQETQYF.

The chain employs TRBV24-1 and TRBJ2-3; 8 bases fit TRBD1. CDR1 KGHDR and CDR2 SFDVKD come from the germline V gene. CDR3 length equals 18 residues. Germline trimming cut 4 bases from V and 0 bases from J; bases unmatched to any gene: 11. The CDR3 DNA sequence: TGTGCCACCAGTGACAACGACAGGGGCGGGTATAGCACAGATACGCAGTATTTT. Its protein product is CATSDNDRGGYSTDTQYF.

This CDR3 reads CASTRRTLFYNEQFF. CDR3 DNA: TGTGCCAGCACGCGTAGAACCCTTTTCTACAATGAGCAGTTCTTC. The V call is TRBV2, the J call TRBJ2-1; D uncertain. CDR3 length: 15 amino acids. V lost 7 bases and J lost 3, with 16 bases in between. Germline lookup yields CDR1 SNHLY and CDR2 FYNNEI.

The chain is built from TRBV7-9 and TRBJ2-7, with 11 bases lining up with TRBD2. Germline CDR1 reads SEHNR; CDR2 reads FQNEAQ (reference sequence). J gave up 5 bases and V 2 bases, and 14 bases lay outside the gene matches. The CDR3 runs to 18 residues. DNA for the CDR3: TGTGCCAGCAGCTTAACTAGCGGGAGCCCCCGTAATGGGAACGAGCAGTACTTC. Its translation: CASSLTSGSPRNGNEQYF.

This chain uses TRBV7-9 with TRBJ2-7; D unclear. Per germline, CDR1 SEHNR and CDR2 FQNEAQ (reference sequence). The V and J ends lost 5 bases and 5 bases respectively, with 22 bases between them. The CDR3 covers 16 residues. The CDR3 here is CASSQVVETNKNEQYF. CDR3 nucleotide sequence: TGTGCCAGCAGCCAGGTCGTTGAGACAAACAAGAACGAGCAGTACTTC.

J is TRBJ2-2 and V is TRBV10-3, with D unresolved. V lost 3 bases and J lost 3, with 8 bases in between. The CDR3 is made up of 14 amino acids. Germline V gene lookup returns CDR1 ENHRY and CDR2 SYGVKD. In DNA form, the CDR3 reads TGTGCCATCAGTGACAGGTCCGACACCGGGGAGCTGTTTTTT. It is translated as CAISDRSDTGELFF.

This chain connects TRBV7-2 to TRBJ2-1; TRBD2 aligns across 10 bases. V lost 3 bases and J lost 3; bases outside the gene matches: 2. CDR1 SGHTA and CDR2 FQGNSA come from the germline V gene. The CDR3 length is 15 residues. The CDR3 DNA sequence: TGTGCCAGCAGCTTTTGGACTAGCGGCTACAATGAGCAGTTCTTC. It encodes CASSFWTSGYNEQFF.

This chain connects TRBV4-3 to TRBJ1-2; 11 bases agree with TRBD1. Germline V gene data show CDR1 as LGHNA and CDR2 as YSLEER. The trim removed 5 bases at V and 8 bases at J, leaving 10 bases unmatched. The CDR3 has 15 residues. The CDR3 protein is CASSTWTGGAWGYTF. CDR3 in DNA: TGCGCCAGCAGCACCTGGACAGGGGGCGCGTGGGGCTACACCTTC.

This clone was seen just once. Other DNA sequences within the sample encode an identical CDR3. The J gene is TRBJ1-5, the V gene TRBV19; D call uncertain. Between the trimmed V and J ends, which lost 3 bases and 4 bases, there was a span of 13 bases. Germline CDR1 is LNHDA and CDR2 is SQIVND (reference sequence). The CDR3 extends over 15 amino acids. The CDR3 protein is CASSIPPAGNQPQHF. The CDR3 DNA reads TGTGCCAGTAGTATCCCTCCAGCGGGTAATCAGCCCCAGCATTTT.

The rearrangement joins TRBV6-5 to TRBJ2-7; a weak D match, TRBD1 (6 bases). CDR3 length equals 12 residues. V was cut by 6 bases and J by 3 bases, with 9 bases left in between. Germline-derived CDR1 and CDR2 are MNHEY and SVGAGI. In nucleotides, the CDR3 is TGTGCCAGCAGCCTCAGGGGCTACGAGCAGTACTTC. This translates into CASSLRGYEQYF.

Only one count was recorded for this clone. V is TRBV3-1 (or the pseudogene TRBV3-2) and J is TRBJ2-1; TRBD2 matches at 9 bases. There are 16 residues in the CDR3. V shed 4 bases, J shed 7 bases, and the junction held 11 bases outside the gene matches. Per the germline V gene, CDR1 is LGHDT and CDR2 is YNNKEL (reference sequence). CDR3 nucleotide sequence: TGTGCCAGCAGCCTGCATAGCGGGGGAGGGCGAAATGAGCAGTTCTTC. Residues: CASSLHSGGGRNEQFF.

The chain joins TRBV27 to TRBJ2-5, with D perhaps TRBD1 (6 bases). Germline loops: CDR1 MNHEY, CDR2 SMNVEV (reference sequence). This CDR3 has 14 residues. The V end was cut by 5 bases, the J end by 2 bases, with 12 bases between. The CDR3 sequence is CASSTGTPQETQYF. CDR3 DNA: TGTGCCAGCAGTACCGGGACACCACAAGAGACCCAGTACTTC.

The rearrangement joins TRBV7-2 to TRBJ2-7; D is possibly TRBD2 (6 bases). CDR1 and CDR2 from the germline V gene are SGHTA and FQGNSA. CDR3 length equals 14 residues. V lost 2 bases to trimming and J lost 6 bases, with 14 bases between them. CDR3 sequence: CASSLQTGVGEQYF. CDR3 coding DNA: TGTGCCAGCAGCTTACAGACGGGAGTGGGCGAGCAGTACTTC.

The chain uses TRBV3-1 (or the pseudogene TRBV3-2) and TRBJ1-6, with TRBD1 as a possible D gene (6 bases). The CDR3 extends over 18 amino acids. V was cut by 5 bases and J by 4 bases, with 21 bases left in between. Germline CDR1 LGHDT, CDR2 YNNKEL (reference sequence). Here the CDR3 DNA reads TGTGCCAGCAGCTTCATCCACCCTAAAACAGGGTATAATTCACCCCTCCACTTT. It is translated as CASSFIHPKTGYNSPLHF.

This clone was seen once. The V and J genes are TRBV12-3 or TRBV12-4 and TRBJ1-1; D unclear. The CDR3 loop spans 12 amino acids. V lost 1 base to trimming and J lost 4 bases, with 4 bases between them. In DNA form, the CDR3 reads TGTGCCAGCAGTTTAGGTCTCACTGAAGCTTTCTTT. This translates into CASSLGLTEAFF.